The clone carrying this T cell receptor (beta chain) occurred once. Germline lookup yields CDR1 GTSNPN and CDR2 SVGIG (reference sequence). The CDR3 has 15 amino acids. V lost 3 bases and J lost 4; bases outside the gene matches: 8. In the source study's methods: Reference gene primer amplification gave estimated nucleated cell counts. Clones were sequenced by immunoSEQ multiplex PCR, and TCRdb holds only the in-frame ones, with some missing. V and J calls and clone size are those listed in that table; D and trimming were worked out from the DNA. Found here are approximately 35,000 clones, 60% to 80% of them singletons; the top ten hold roughly 29%. This sample was included in a study of blood T cell repertoires in COVID-19. Overall study context: Samples of COVID-19 (acute and convalescent) were obtained from the United States, Italy and Spain. Sources were T cells, B-cell-depleted T cells, or PBMCs; the material itself was cDNA or gDNA.

The specimen sequenced was peripheral blood. The chain employs TRBV30 and TRBJ2-7, with TRBD1 identical over 11 bases. The sequence was collected from an elderly man with acute or convalescent COVID-19. Here the CDR3 DNA reads TGTGCCTGGAGCCCAAGGACAGGGGGCGGATACGAGCAGTACTTC. This encodes CAWSPRTGGGYEQYF.